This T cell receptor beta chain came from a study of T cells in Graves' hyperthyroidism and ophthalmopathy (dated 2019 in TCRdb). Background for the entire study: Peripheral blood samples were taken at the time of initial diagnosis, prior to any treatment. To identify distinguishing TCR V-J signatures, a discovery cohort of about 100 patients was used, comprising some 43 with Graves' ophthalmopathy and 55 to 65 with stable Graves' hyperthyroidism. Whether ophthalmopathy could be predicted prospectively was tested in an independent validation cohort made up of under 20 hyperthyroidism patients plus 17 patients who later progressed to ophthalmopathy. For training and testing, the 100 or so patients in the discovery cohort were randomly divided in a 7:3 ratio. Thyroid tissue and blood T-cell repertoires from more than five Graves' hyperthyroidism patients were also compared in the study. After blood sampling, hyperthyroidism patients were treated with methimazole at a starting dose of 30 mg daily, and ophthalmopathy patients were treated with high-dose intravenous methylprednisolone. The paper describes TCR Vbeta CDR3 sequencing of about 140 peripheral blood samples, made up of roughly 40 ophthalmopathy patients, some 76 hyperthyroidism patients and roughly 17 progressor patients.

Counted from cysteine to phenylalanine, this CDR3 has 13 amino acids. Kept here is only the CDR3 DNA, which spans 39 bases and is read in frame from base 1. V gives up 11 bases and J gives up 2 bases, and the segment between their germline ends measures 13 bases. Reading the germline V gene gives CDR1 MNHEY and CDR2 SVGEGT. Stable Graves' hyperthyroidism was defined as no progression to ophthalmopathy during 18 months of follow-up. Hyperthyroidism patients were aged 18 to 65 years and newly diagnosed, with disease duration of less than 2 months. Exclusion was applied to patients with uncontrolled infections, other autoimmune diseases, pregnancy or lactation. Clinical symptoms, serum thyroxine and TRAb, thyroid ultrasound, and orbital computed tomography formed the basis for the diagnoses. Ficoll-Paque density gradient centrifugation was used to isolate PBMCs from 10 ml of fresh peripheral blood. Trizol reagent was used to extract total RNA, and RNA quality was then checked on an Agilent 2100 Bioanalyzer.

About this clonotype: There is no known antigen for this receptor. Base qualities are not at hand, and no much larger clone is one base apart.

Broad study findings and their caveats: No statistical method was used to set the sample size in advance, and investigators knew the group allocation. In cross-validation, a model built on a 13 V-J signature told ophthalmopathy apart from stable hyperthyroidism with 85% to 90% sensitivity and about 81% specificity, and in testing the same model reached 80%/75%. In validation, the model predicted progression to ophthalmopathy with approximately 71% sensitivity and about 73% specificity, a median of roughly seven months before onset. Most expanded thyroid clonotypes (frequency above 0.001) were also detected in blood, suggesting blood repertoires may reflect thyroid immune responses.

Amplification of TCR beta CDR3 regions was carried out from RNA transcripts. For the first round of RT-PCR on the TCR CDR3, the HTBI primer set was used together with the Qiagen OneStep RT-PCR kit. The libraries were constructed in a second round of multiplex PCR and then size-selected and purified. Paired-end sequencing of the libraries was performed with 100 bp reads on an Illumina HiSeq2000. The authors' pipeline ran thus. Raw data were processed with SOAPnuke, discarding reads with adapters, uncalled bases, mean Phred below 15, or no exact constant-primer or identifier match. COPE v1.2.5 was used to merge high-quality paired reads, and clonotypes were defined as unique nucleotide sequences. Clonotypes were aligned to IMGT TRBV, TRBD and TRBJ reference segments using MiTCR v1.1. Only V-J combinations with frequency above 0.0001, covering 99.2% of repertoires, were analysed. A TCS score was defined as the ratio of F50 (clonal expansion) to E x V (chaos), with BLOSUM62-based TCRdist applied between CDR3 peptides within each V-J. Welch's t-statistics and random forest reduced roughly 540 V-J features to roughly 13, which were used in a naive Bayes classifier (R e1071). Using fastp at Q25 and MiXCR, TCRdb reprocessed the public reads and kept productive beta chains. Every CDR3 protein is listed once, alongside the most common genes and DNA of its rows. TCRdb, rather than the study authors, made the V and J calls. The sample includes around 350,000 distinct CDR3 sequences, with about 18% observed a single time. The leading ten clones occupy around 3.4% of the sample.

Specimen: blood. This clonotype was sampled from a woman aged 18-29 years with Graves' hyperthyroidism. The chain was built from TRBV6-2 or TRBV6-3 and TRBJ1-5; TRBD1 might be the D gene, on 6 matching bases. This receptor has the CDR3 CASEGDGNQPQHF. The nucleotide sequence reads TGTGCCTCGGAGGGGGACGGCAATCAGCCCCAGCATTTT.